This T cell receptor beta chain was recorded in a study of tumor-infiltrating lymphocytes in oesophageal squamous cell carcinoma. Using its own MiXCR run on the PCR reads, TCRdb lists one record per CDR3 protein. In the table there are fewer than 20,000 distinct CDR3 sequences, about 45% of which are singletons. The CDR3 length is 15 residues. Germline CDR1 is SGHVS and CDR2 is FNYEAQ. Sequencing was carried out using esophageal tumor tissue. This sequence originates from a male donor with esophageal squamous cell carcinoma. This chain uses TRBV7-6 with TRBJ2-3; no clear D gene. The better agreement between TRBJ2-1 and the DNA end casts doubt on the J call. The CDR3 DNA reads as TGTGCCAGCAGCTTAGCGTCGAGTTTTGCAGATACGCAGTTCTTC. Amino acids: CASSLASSFADTQFF.